This T cell receptor beta chain was obtained from a study of cytomegalovirus exposure and HLA in healthy donors. It was with 60 Vbeta and 13 Jbeta primers that the PCR ran. The method was immunoSEQ multiplex PCR; TCRdb's version includes in-frame clones alone and lacks a portion of them. The table shows under 200,000 clones, with 60% to 80% occurring only once. It was healthy bone marrow donors who served as donors. Note on this clone: Its antigen is not identified.

The study's findings and limits: Evidence from a later analysis indicated that most CMV-associated TCR beta chains looked HLA-restricted. TCR beta V segments were, for the most part, productive about 87% or about 30% of the time in an earlier analysis. Some 17,000 TCR beta sequences were associated with HLA alleles at 0.05 false discovery rate in a later analysis.

The sequencing sample was made of PBMCs. This TCR derives from a woman in her forties in good health and CMV-seropositive.

CDR3 sequence: CASRGPDTQYF. The CDR3 nucleotides read TGTGCCAGCAGGGGCCCAGATACGCAGTATTTT. V and J are TRBV25-1 and TRBJ2-3, with no clear D. The V end was cut by 6 bases, the J end by 4 bases, with 5 bases between. There are 11 residues in the CDR3. Germline-derived CDR1 and CDR2 are MGHDK and SYGVNS.